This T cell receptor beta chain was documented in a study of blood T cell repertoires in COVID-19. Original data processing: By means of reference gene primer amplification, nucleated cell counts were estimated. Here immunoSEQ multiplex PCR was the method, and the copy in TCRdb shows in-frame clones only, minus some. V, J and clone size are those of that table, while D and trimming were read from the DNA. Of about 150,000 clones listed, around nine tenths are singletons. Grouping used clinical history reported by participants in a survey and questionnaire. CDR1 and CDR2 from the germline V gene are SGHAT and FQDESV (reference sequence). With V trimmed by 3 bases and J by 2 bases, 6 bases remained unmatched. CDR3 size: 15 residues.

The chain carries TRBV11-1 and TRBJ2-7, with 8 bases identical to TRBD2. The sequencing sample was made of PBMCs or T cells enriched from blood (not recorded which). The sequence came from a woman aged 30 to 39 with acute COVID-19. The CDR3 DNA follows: TGTGCCAGCAGCTTGGCGAGCGGGGGACCCTACGAGCAGTACTTC. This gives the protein CASSLASGGPYEQYF.